The entry below gives a single T cell receptor (beta chain) sequence along with its context. The sample is drawn from a study of T cells in Graves' hyperthyroidism and ophthalmopathy. This CDR3 contains 14 residues. Germline CDR1 is MNHEY and CDR2 is SMNVEV (reference sequence). Trimming pared 6 bases from V and 11 bases from J, leaving 22 bases between. PBMCs were derived from about 9.1 ml fresh peripheral blood. TCR beta CDR3 sequences were amplified from RNA transcripts. The study used the HTBI primer set for a first-round RT-PCR of the TCR CDR3. MiXCR, run by TCRdb on the multiplex PCR reads, gives a single entry per CDR3 protein. The sample contains a few hundred thousand distinct CDR3 sequences, 13% of which appear only once.

The origin of this receptor is a woman between 18 and 30 years old with Graves' hyperthyroidism. The specimen was blood. This rearrangement joins TRBV27 to TRBJ1-1; no reliable D call. In nucleotides, the CDR3 is TGTGCCAGCAGCGCGGCTCGTGCGACGGGTAGGGCTTTCTTT. Translated, it gives CASSAARATGRAFF.